These T cell receptor beta chains were read from a single sample in a study of T cell responses to AZD1222 COVID-19 vaccine. Libraries were prepared by immunoSEQ multiplex PCR; TCRdb keeps only in-frame clonotypes and omits some of them. The sample lists around 140,000 clones; about 93% were seen once. This sample comprised peripheral blood, obtained on day 0 of AZD1222 vaccination. The receptors were sampled from an adult in good health. Each CDR3 is given with its conserved first and last residue. A D gene is named only where the DNA matches it firmly. Some rows mark clone size as missing; the rest say once, few, many or name a class of expanded clone.

TRBV30	TRBJ1-2	TRBD1	.	TGTGCCTGGAGTGTACGAGGGACAGGGGCCTACTATGGCTACACCTTC	CAWSVRGTGAYYGYTF
TRBV19	TRBJ1-1	TRBD1	.	TGTGCCAGTAGTCGCACAGGGGGCGGTGACACTGAAGCTTTCTTT	CASSRTGGGDTEAFF
TRBV6-5	TRBJ1-5	.	.	TGTGCCAGCAGGCAACAGGGTGATAGCAATCAGCCCCAGCATTTT	CASRQQGDSNQPQHF
TRBV6-6	TRBJ1-1	.	.	TGTGCCAGCAGTTACTCGGCAGGTGAAGCTTTCTTT	CASSYSAGEAFF
TRBV19	TRBJ1-5	.	.	TGTGCCAGTAGTATGGGTTGGCAGCCCCAGCATTTT	CASSMGWQPQHF
TRBV15	TRBJ2-1	.	.	TGTGCCACCAGCAGAGTCTTGCCGGTCCACAATGAGCAGTTCTTC	CATSRVLPVHNEQFF
TRBV5-4	TRBJ2-6	.	once	TGTGCCAGCAGCTTATGGGTCTCTGGGGCCAACGTCCTGACTTTC	CASSLWVSGANVLTF
TRBV5-8	TRBJ1-5	TRBD1	.	TGTGCCAGCAGCCTGTTCCTCTCCGGGACAGACAAATTGCAGCCCCAGCATTTT	CASSLFLSGTDKLQPQHF
TRBV7-9	TRBJ2-5	TRBD1	.	TGTGCCAGCAGTACAGATACAGGGGCGGAAGAGACCCAGTACTTC	CASSTDTGAEETQYF
TRBV19	TRBJ2-1	TRBD2	.	TGTGCCAGTAGTATAGTAGCGGGGAACCATGACCAATACAATGAGCAGTTCTTC	CASSIVAGNHDQYNEQFF
TRBV7-9	TRBJ1-2	.	.	TGTGCCAGCAGCTTCGGAACAGCTAACTATGGCTACACCTTC	CASSFGTANYGYTF
TRBV5-1	TRBJ2-7	.	few	TGCGCCAGCAGCTTGGGGCCGCAGGCGGCAGGTGTCACCTACGAGCAGTACTTC	CASSLGPQAAGVTYEQYF
TRBV6-5	TRBJ1-6	.	.	TGTGCCAGCAGTTACAGGGAAGATTCACCCCTCCACTTT	CASSYREDSPLHF
TRBV19	TRBJ2-4	TRBD1	.	TGTGCCAGTAACCCGGGACAGACAAAAAACATTCAGTACTTC	CASNPGQTKNIQYF
TRBV3-1/TRBV3-2	TRBJ1-5	TRBD1	.	TGTGCCAGCAGTCCCGGGACAGGGAATCAGCCCCAGCATTTT	CASSPGTGNQPQHF
TRBV19	TRBJ1-2	.	.	TGTGCCAGTAGTGGGAGGTCGATTGGCTACACCTTC	CASSGRSIGYTF
TRBV19	TRBJ1-3	TRBD1	.	TGTGCCGGGAAGGACAGGGAGAACACCATATATTTT	CAGKDRENTIYF
TRBV7-9	TRBJ2-5	TRBD2	.	TGTGCCAGCAGCCTCAGCGGGGATGGGACCCAGTACTTC	CASSLSGDGTQYF
TRBV7-9	TRBJ1-2	.	once	TGTGCCAGCGGGGGATCATTGTATGGCTACACCTTC	CASGGSLYGYTF
TRBV2	TRBJ1-1	TRBD1	.	TGTGCCAGCAAAAAGCAGGGGGTCGTCACTGAAGCTTTCTTT	CASKKQGVVTEAFF
TRBV28	TRBJ1-2	TRBD1	once	TGTGCCAGCACCTTGGCAGGGGGTGGCTACACCTTC	CASTLAGGGYTF
TRBV30	TRBJ2-1	.	.	TGTGCCTGGAGTGGGGGGGGCTTGGGCCATGAGCAGTTCTTC	CAWSGGGLGHEQFF
TRBV6-5	TRBJ1-2	TRBD1	.	TGTGCCAGCAGGATCCTCCATGGAGGGGGCGAAGGCTACACCTTC	CASRILHGGGEGYTF
TRBV5-4	TRBJ2-5	.	.	TGTGCCAGCAATCTTCAGGGGGGCGGAGAGACCCAGTACTTC	CASNLQGGGETQYF
TRBV5-1	TRBJ1-2	.	.	TGCGCCAGCAGCTTGGCAGGGATGGGGTATGGCTACACCTTC	CASSLAGMGYGYTF
TRBV2	TRBJ2-2	.	.	TGTGCCAGCAAGGGGGGACCGAACACCGGGGAGCTGTTTTTT	CASKGGPNTGELFF
TRBV29-1	TRBJ1-5	.	.	TGCAGCGTTCGTACCTCCGGGAACAATCAGCCCCAGCATTTT	CSVRTSGNNQPQHF
TRBV21-1	TRBJ1-4	.	.	TGTGCCAGCTACCCCGGGACAGGGAGGGAAAAACTGTTTTTT	CASYPGTGREKLFF
TRBV20-1	TRBJ1-3	.	once	TGCAGTGCTAGTACGGACCGGATCCCGCGAGACACCATATATTTT	CSASTDRIPRDTIYF
TRBV28	TRBJ2-6	.	.	TGTGCCAGCACCAACGAGGGGCCTGGGGCCAACGTCCTGACTTTC	CASTNEGPGANVLTF
TRBV5-6	TRBJ2-7	.	.	TGTGCCAGCAGCTTGGAGGAGGGAACGGCCTACGAGCAGTACTTC	CASSLEEGTAYEQYF
TRBV11-3	TRBJ1-2	.	.	TGTGCCAGCAGCTTAGCTACCGCACGACAGGTAGACTATGGCTACACCTTC	CASSLATARQVDYGYTF